Presented here are 22 T cell receptor beta chains from one specimen sequenced in a study of T cells in localized non-small cell lung cancer. The table came from immunoSEQ multiplex PCR; TCRdb's copy has only in-frame clones and leaves some out. Among around 35,000 clones listed, 93% were seen once. The material sequenced was peripheral blood, taken before any cancer treatment. These receptors were taken from a female donor over 55 with stage I lung adenocarcinoma.

This chain uses TRBV11-3 with TRBJ1-2, with D unresolved. The germline CDR1 and CDR2 sequences are SGHNT and YENEEA. The germline V and J ends were trimmed by 8 bases and 5 bases, with 12 bases remaining between them. This CDR3 is built from 12 residues. The CDR3 loop reads CASSLQMYGYTF. In DNA form, the CDR3 reads TGTGCCAGCTCACTGCAGATGTATGGCTACACCTTC.

The chain combines TRBV4-2 with TRBJ1-1, with no clear D. The germline V gene encodes CDR1 LGHNA and CDR2 YNFKEQ. The CDR3 runs 14 residues. The V end was cut by 1 base, the J end by 5 bases, with 11 bases between. The CDR3 sequence is CASSQVYSRTEAFF. The CDR3 coding sequence is TGTGCCAGCAGCCAAGTGTACAGTCGGACTGAAGCTTTCTTT.

V gene TRBV7-9 combines with J gene TRBJ1-1; 7 bases map to TRBD1. The CDR3 consists of 13 residues. V shed 5 bases and J 9 bases; nucleotides not matched to a gene: 9. Per germline, CDR1 SEHNR and CDR2 FQNEAQ (reference sequence). The CDR3 here is CASSLAPTGKAFF. CDR3 DNA: TGTGCCAGCAGCCTCGCTCCGACAGGGAAAGCTTTCTTT.

The chain employs TRBV30 and TRBJ1-6; D is unresolved. Trimming left V 5 bases short and J 4 bases short, with 12 bases between. Per germline, CDR1 GTSNPN and CDR2 SVGIG (reference sequence). The CDR3 is 14 amino acids. CDR3 DNA sequence: TGTGCCTGGTTTCACGAAGGGTATAATTCACCCCTCCACTTT. Its translation: CAWFHEGYNSPLHF.

The V gene is TRBV27, the J gene TRBJ1-5; weak D call: TRBD1 (6 bases). V was pared by 6 bases and J by 0 bases, with 12 bases between. CDR1 and CDR2 from the germline V gene are MNHEY and SMNVEV (reference sequence). The CDR3 is 15 amino acids. The chain's CDR3 is CASRRGGGSNQPQHF. DNA for the CDR3: TGTGCCAGCAGGAGGGGGGGCGGTAGCAATCAGCCCCAGCATTTT.

This rearrangement joins TRBV7-2 to TRBJ1-5, with 8 bases that match TRBD1. J lost 7 bases, V lost 5 bases, and 4 bases had no gene match. CDR1 and CDR2 from the germline V gene are SGHTA and FQGNSA. The CDR3 sequence is 13 residues long. The CDR3: CASSTHRGQPQHF. The CDR3 DNA follows: TGTGCCAGCAGCACCCACAGGGGGCAGCCCCAGCATTTT.

This clone was seen more than once but under ten times. The J gene is TRBJ2-7, the V gene TRBV28; 7 bases are a match to TRBD1. The germline V gene has CDR1 MDHEN and CDR2 SYDVKM. The CDR3 is 15 amino acids. J lost 4 bases, V lost 1 base, and 7 bases had no gene match. CDR3 in amino acids: CASSLLGGPLYEQYF. The CDR3 nucleotides are TGTGCCAGCAGTTTATTAGGGGGCCCCCTTTACGAGCAGTACTTC.

This chain connects TRBV28 to TRBJ1-1; D not certain. Trimming removed 5 bases at V and 0 bases at J, with 13 bases between. Looked up from germline, CDR1 is MDHEN and CDR2 is SYDVKM. The CDR3 loop spans 15 amino acids. CDR3 region: CASSQPTVMNTEAFF. Here the CDR3 DNA reads TGTGCCAGCAGTCAACCCACCGTTATGAACACTGAAGCTTTCTTT.

The rearrangement links TRBV18 to TRBJ2-3; 9 nucleotides align to TRBD2. The CDR3 has 15 amino acids. J gave up 2 bases and V 4 bases, and 4 bases lay outside the gene matches. In germline, CDR1 is KGHSH, CDR2 LQKENI. CDR3 protein: CASSLERGVTDTQYF. CDR3 nucleotide sequence: TGTGCCAGCTCACTTGAGCGGGGGGTCACAGATACGCAGTATTTT.

The rearrangement uses TRBV6-5 and TRBJ1-1, with D hard to call. Germline V gives CDR1 MNHEY, CDR2 SVGAGI. The V end was cut by 7 bases, the J end by 7 bases, with 13 bases between. CDR3 size: 12 residues. The CDR3 here is CASTLRASEAFF. The CDR3 DNA reads as TGTGCCAGCACTCTAAGAGCCAGTGAAGCTTTCTTT.

V and J are TRBV15 and TRBJ2-3; no clear D. Trimming cost V 0 bases and J 4 bases, with 5 bases left between them. Germline V gene data show CDR1 as LNHNV and CDR2 as YYDKDF (reference sequence). The CDR3 has 13 residues. In DNA form, the CDR3 reads TGTGCCACCAGCAGAGATCAAGCAGATACGCAGTATTTT. Its protein is CATSRDQADTQYF.

The chain carries TRBV7-2 and TRBJ2-2, with D perhaps matching TRBD1 (5 bases). There are 15 residues in the CDR3. Trimming stripped 2 bases from V and 5 bases from J, with 12 bases between. Germline V gene sequence: CDR1 SGHTA, CDR2 FQGNSA. The DNA for the CDR3 is TGTGCCAGCAGCTTATTTGACAGTGGTACCGGGGAGCTGTTTTTT. Translating it yields CASSLFDSGTGELFF.

The V and J genes are TRBV7-6 and TRBJ1-4, with TRBD1 identical over 9 bases. The germline V gene has CDR1 SGHVS and CDR2 FNYEAQ. The CDR3 length is 15 residues. V dropped 5 bases and J dropped 7; count of bases not matched to a gene: 8. The CDR3 DNA reads as TGTGCCAGCAGCCCGGGACAGGGTTTGGGTGAAAAACTGTTTTTT. It is translated as CASSPGQGLGEKLFF. The whole variable domain, remainder taken from reference TRBV7-6 and TRBJ1-4, is GAGVSQSPRYKVTKRGQDVALRCDPISGHVSLYWYRQALGQGPEFLTYFNYEAQQDKSGLPNDRFSAERPEGSISTLTIQRTEQRDSAMYRCASSPGQGLGEKLFFGSGTQLSVL.

This clone showed up just once. The genes are TRBV5-1 and TRBJ2-2; TRBD1 matches at 9 bases. Germline lookup yields CDR1 SGHRS and CDR2 YFSETQ. J gave up 5 bases and V 3 bases, and 11 bases lay outside the gene matches. This CDR3 contains 17 residues. The CDR3: CASSSTAGTGRTGELFF. The CDR3 region has the DNA TGCGCCAGCAGCTCCACGGCCGGGACAGGGCGGACCGGGGAGCTGTTTTTT.

This chain links TRBV27 with TRBJ2-7; the D gene is possibly TRBD1 (5 bases). CDR3 size: 12 residues. Trimming left V 4 bases short and J 4 bases short, with 8 bases between. In germline, CDR1 is MNHEY, CDR2 SMNVEV (reference sequence). The CDR3 loop is CASSSTEYEQYF. The DNA for the CDR3 is TGTGCCAGCAGTTCGACAGAGTACGAGCAGTACTTC.

The V gene is TRBV29-1, the J gene TRBJ2-1, with D possibly being TRBD2 (6 bases). V was cut by 3 bases and J by 0 bases, with 12 bases left in between. Germline V gene lookup returns CDR1 SQVTM and CDR2 ANQGSEA. The CDR3 has 15 amino acids. The CDR3 bases are TGCAGCGTTGATGGGACTCCAAGCTCCTACAATGAGCAGTTCTTC. Its protein product is CSVDGTPSSYNEQFF.

CDR3 nucleotides: TGTGCCAGCAGCTTGGGAAAGCGGGGGGGCCAAGAGACCCAGTACTTC. Its protein is CASSLGKRGGQETQYF. The rearrangement links TRBV5-4 to TRBJ2-5; 10 nucleotides align to TRBD2. CDR3 length: 16 amino acids. The germline CDR1 and CDR2 sequences are SGHNT and YYREEE (reference sequence). Unmatched junction bases numbered 3, after V lost 0 bases and J lost 1 base.

This sequence joins TRBV28 and TRBJ1-3; D may be TRBD1 (6 bases). Germline V gene lookup returns CDR1 MDHEN and CDR2 SYDVKM. Trimming removed 4 bases at V and 2 bases at J, with 9 bases between. CDR3 size: 14 residues. The CDR3, as DNA: TGTGCCAGCAGTTCAGGGGTAGCTGGAAACACCATATATTTT. Translating gives CASSSGVAGNTIYF.

This chain uses TRBV10-3 with TRBJ1-1; D gene uncertain. Germline V CDR1 and CDR2: ENHRY, SYGVKD. The CDR3 totals 14 residues. Deletions cut 1 base from V and 6 bases from J, with 12 bases between. The CDR3 nucleotides are TGTGCCATCAGTGAGTATGGGAAGGCCCCTGAAGCTTTCTTT. Protein sequence: CAISEYGKAPEAFF.

This chain links TRBV6-5 with TRBJ2-4; D is unresolved. From germline, CDR1 is MNHEY and CDR2 SVGAGI. The ends were cut back, 0 bases at V and 7 bases at J, with 10 bases in the middle. The CDR3 length is 14 residues. CDR3: CASSYSYLGNIQYF. CDR3 nucleotides: TGTGCCAGCAGTTACTCCTACCTAGGCAACATTCAGTACTTC.

The chain has TRBV27 and TRBJ1-4, with a possible D match to TRBD1 (5 bases). This CDR3 is built from 16 residues. The V gene lost 4 bases and the J gene lost 5 bases, with 17 bases spanning the gap. Germline V CDR1 and CDR2: MNHEY, SMNVEV (reference sequence). The CDR3 nucleotides read TGTGCCAGCAGTTCCGGGACCGCGGGCGGCAATGAAAAACTGTTTTTT. Amino acid sequence: CASSSGTAGGNEKLFF.

The chain is built from TRBV30 and TRBJ2-6; 11 positions agree with TRBD1. This CDR3 has 18 residues. Looked up from germline, CDR1 is GTSNPN and CDR2 is SVGIG (reference sequence). The junction had 7 bases not matched to a gene; V was cut back by 3 bases and J by 0 bases. CDR3 sequence: CAWSSGQGVFSGANVLTF. The CDR3 nucleotides read TGTGCCTGGAGCTCGGGACAGGGGGTCTTCTCTGGGGCCAACGTCCTGACTTTC.